This is a list of T cell receptor beta chains from one sample in a study of CD8 T cells in Susac syndrome. TCRdb ran MiXCR on the immunoSEQ multiplex PCR reads and lists one entry per CDR3 protein. The sample consists of 150,000 to 200,000 distinct CDR3 sequences, under 97% of them appearing once. The sample taken for sequencing was CD4+ T cells from PBMCs. Every receptor here comes from a human donor with multiple sclerosis. CDR3s include the opening cysteine and the closing phenylalanine or tryptophan. The order of the fields is D gene, J gene, V gene, clone size, CDR3 DNA, CDR3 protein. The D gene is left open where the match is weak. Some rows mark clone size as missing; the rest say once, few, many or name a class of expanded clone.

- | TRBJ2-3 | TRBV5-1 | - | TGCGCCAGCAGCTTGGAACCTCGCACAGATACGCAGTATTTT | CASSLEPRTDTQYF
- | TRBJ1-1 | TRBV30 | - | TGTGCCTGGGCTTTCCGGGAAGCAGCTTTCTTT | CAWAFREAAFF
TRBD1 | TRBJ1-1 | TRBV5-4 | - | TGTGCCAGCAGCTCGACAAGGGACAGGGAGGCTGAAGCTTTCTTT | CASSSTRDREAEAFF
TRBD1 | TRBJ2-7 | TRBV6-5 | - | TGTGCCAGCGGAACACAGGGGGCAGTCTACGAGCAGTACTTC | CASGTQGAVYEQYF
- | TRBJ2-7 | TRBV14 | - | TGTGCCAGCAGCCACAAACGGGGGCAAGACGAGCAGTACTTC | CASSHKRGQDEQYF
TRBD1 | TRBJ1-1 | TRBV6-5 | - | TGTGCCAGCAGTTACGGACAGGGAACTGAAGCTTTCTTT | CASSYGQGTEAFF
- | TRBJ1-2 | TRBV18 | - | TGTGCCAGCTCACCACAGGGCGGATATGGCTACACCTTC | CASSPQGGYGYTF
- | TRBJ1-6 | TRBV27 | - | TGTGCCAGCAACAAACAGGGTCCCGCCCGAGGGTTTAAGGATTCACCCCTCCACTTT | CASNKQGPARGFKDSPLHF
- | TRBJ1-2 | TRBV30 | - | TGTGCCTGGAGTTCCAATTCGGGGCCTGGCTACACCTTC | CAWSSNSGPGYTF
- | TRBJ2-7 | TRBV3-1 | - | TGTGCCAGCAGCCAAGGTCGGGGGCGCAACCACGAGCAGTACTTC | CASSQGRGRNHEQYF
TRBD1 | TRBJ2-3 | TRBV20-1 | - | TGCAGTGCTAGCCGCTCTCCGGGACAGGGGGCTTCCACAGATACGCAGTATTTT | CSASRSPGQGASTDTQYF
- | TRBJ1-1 | TRBV27 | once | TGTGCCAGCAGTTTATTTTCTGGAAGTTACACTGAAGCTTTCTTT | CASSLFSGSYTEAFF
- | TRBJ2-3 | TRBV29-1 | - | TGCAGCGTTCGACAGGTCTTGCCCACGCAGTATTTT | CSVRQVLPTQYF
- | TRBJ2-3 | TRBV6-6 | - | TGTGCCAGCAGTTACTCTGGCCTCACAGATACGCAGTATTTT | CASSYSGLTDTQYF
- | TRBJ2-3 | TRBV25-1 | - | TGTGCCAGCACCCTGGGGACCCCGGCCCCAGATACGCAGTATTTT | CASTLGTPAPDTQYF
- | TRBJ2-3 | TRBV20-1 | - | TGCAGTGCCAGTTCCCGACAGGAAAGCACAGATACGCAGTATTTT | CSASSRQESTDTQYF
- | TRBJ1-4 | TRBV20-1 | - | TGCAGTGCTAGCGACGGCGGGGAAAAACTGTTTTTT | CSASDGGEKLFF
- | TRBJ2-1 | TRBV30 | - | TGTGCCTGGAAGCAGGGTGGGGGTAATAATGAGCAGTTCTTC | CAWKQGGGNNEQFF
TRBD1 | TRBJ2-7 | TRBV30 | - | TGTGCCCGCCGGGACAGGGGGGACGAGCAGTACTTC | CARRDRGDEQYF
- | TRBJ2-7 | TRBV30 | - | TGTGCCTGGACAGGGTTGTCCTACGAGCAGTACTTC | CAWTGLSYEQYF
- | TRBJ1-6 | TRBV2 | - | TGTGCCAGCAGTGAAGATGTTTCACCCCTCCACTTT | CASSEDVSPLHF
- | TRBJ1-2 | TRBV28 | - | TGTGCCGGGAAAGGAAACTATGGCTACACCTTC | CAGKGNYGYTF
TRBD2 | TRBJ2-1 | TRBV30 | - | TGTGCCTGGGCCCCCTTGAGCGGGGGGGCCGGTGAGCAGTTCTTC | CAWAPLSGGAGEQFF
- | TRBJ2-1 | TRBV29-1 | - | TGCAGCGTTGAACCACGCAACGATGCGTTTTACAATGAGCAGTTCTTC | CSVEPRNDAFYNEQFF
- | TRBJ1-2 | TRBV7-9 | - | TGTGCCAGCACCAGCCAGGGGAACTATGGCTACACCTTC | CASTSQGNYGYTF
- | TRBJ2-1 | TRBV7-2 | once | TGTGCCAGCACCAAACGGGGGTCGGAGAATGAGCAGTTCTTC | CASTKRGSENEQFF
- | TRBJ2-7 | TRBV7-2 | - | TGTGCCAGCAGCTTAGCATGGGGCAGGGCGGGGGAGCAGTACTTC | CASSLAWGRAGEQYF
TRBD1 | TRBJ2-6 | TRBV6-1 | - | TGTGCCACCTTAACCTCACAGGGGGCTAGCTCTGGGGCCAACGTCCTGACTTTC | CATLTSQGASSGANVLTF
- | TRBJ2-7 | TRBV6-1 | - | TGTGCCAGCAGTGAAGGTCAGGTCATACCCTACGAGCAGTACTTC | CASSEGQVIPYEQYF
TRBD1 | TRBJ2-5 | TRBV15 | - | TGTGCCACCAGCAGGGGACAGGTGGGAGAGACCCAGTACTTC | CATSRGQVGETQYF
TRBD1 | TRBJ1-6 | TRBV3-1 | - | TGTGCCAGCAGCCACACAGGGGCTCATAATTCACCCCTCCACTTT | CASSHTGAHNSPLHF
TRBD1 | TRBJ2-5 | TRBV24-1 | - | TGTGCCACCAGTCCCCCCGTGGGGGACAGCAAACAAGAGACCCAGTACTTC | CATSPPVGDSKQETQYF
- | TRBJ2-6 | TRBV5-1 | - | TGCGCCAGCAGCCCACTGGTAGGAACTGGGGCCAACGTCCTGACTTTC | CASSPLVGTGANVLTF
TRBD2 | TRBJ2-3 | TRBV20-1 | - | TGCAGTGCTAGAGGACTAGCTGGCACAGATACGCAGTATTTT | CSARGLAGTDTQYF
- | TRBJ1-2 | TRBV5-1 | few | TGCGCCAGCAGCTTCGGAGACTCAGGGGCTGATGGCTACACCTTC | CASSFGDSGADGYTF
- | TRBJ2-7 | TRBV12-3/TRBV12-4 | - | TGTGCCAGCAGCCCCCGTGGCTTTACCTACGAGCAGTACTTC | CASSPRGFTYEQYF
- | TRBJ1-1 | TRBV6-6 | once | TGTGCCAGCAGGGGCGCCGGGACGAACACTGAAGCTTTCTTT | CASRGAGTNTEAFF
- | TRBJ1-2 | TRBV29-1 | - | TGCAGCGTTGGTGTGTTGTATTATGGCTACACCTTC | CSVGVLYYGYTF
- | TRBJ1-1 | TRBV29-1 | - | TGCAGCGTTGAAAATCGTGGCTGGCCGAACACTGAAGCTTTCTTT | CSVENRGWPNTEAFF
- | TRBJ1-5 | TRBV7-6 | - | TGTGCCAGCAGCTTAGAGCCAGGGAGGTTGCAGCCCCAGCATTTT | CASSLEPGRLQPQHF
TRBD1 | TRBJ2-7 | TRBV19 | - | TGTGCCAGTACCGCAGGGACAGTTAACCACGAGCAGTACTTC | CASTAGTVNHEQYF
TRBD1 | TRBJ2-1 | TRBV11-2 | - | TGTGCCAGCAGCAGACGGACAGGGGAGTCCTACAATGAGCAGTTCTTC | CASSRRTGESYNEQFF
- | TRBJ1-5 | TRBV28 | - | TGTGCCAGCACTGATTGGGTTAGCAATCAGCCCCAGCATTTT | CASTDWVSNQPQHF
- | TRBJ1-1 | TRBV18 | - | TGTGCCAGCTCACCAAGGACACACTCTATGGGCACTGAAGCTTTCTTT | CASSPRTHSMGTEAFF
TRBD1 | TRBJ2-2 | TRBV5-4 | - | TGTGCCAGCAGCATGGCCGGGACAGGGGGCGCGGACACCGGGGAGCTGTTTTTT | CASSMAGTGGADTGELFF
- | TRBJ2-2 | TRBV30 | - | TGTGCCTGGAATTGGGGGCAGAACACCGGGGAGCTGTTTTTT | CAWNWGQNTGELFF
TRBD1 | TRBJ2-5 | TRBV5-1 | - | TGCGCCAGCACCGGGACAGCTCAAGAGACCCAGTACTTC | CASTGTAQETQYF
- | TRBJ1-5 | TRBV18 | - | TGTGCCAGCTCACCAGATGGACAGAGGAAGCATTTT | CASSPDGQRKHF
TRBD2 | TRBJ2-3 | TRBV12-3/TRBV12-4 | - | TGTGCCAGCAGCCTTCGGGCGGGGGGCACAGATACGCAGTATTTT | CASSLRAGGTDTQYF
- | TRBJ2-3 | TRBV27 | once | TGTGCCAGCAGTTTGACAGGATTAAGCACAGATACGCAGTATTTT | CASSLTGLSTDTQYF
- | TRBJ2-7 | TRBV6-2/TRBV6-3 | - | TGTGCCAGCAGTTCAAGGTTACGTACGAACTACGAGCAGTACTTC | CASSSRLRTNYEQYF